This T cell receptor (beta chain) comes out of a study of blood T cell repertoires in COVID-19. Produced via immunoSEQ multiplex PCR; TCRdb's table is partial and in-frame only. The profile covers 200,000 to 250,000 clones, with more than 80% appearing a single time and approximately 8.7% taken by the ten largest. The CDR3 is 14 residues long. J gave up 7 bases and V 5 bases, and 4 bases lay outside the gene matches. Per germline, CDR1 SEHNR and CDR2 FQNEAQ (reference sequence). Cohorts were based on clinical histories the participants reported. Two negative PCRs, clearance, or symptom resolution were required of recovered Cohort 3 donors.

J is TRBJ2-3 and V is TRBV7-9; 12 bases are a match to TRBD1. This clonotype was obtained from a man aged 40-49 years who had recovered from COVID-19. The sample was PBMCs or T cells enriched from blood (not recorded which). The CDR3 loop is CASSPGTGGNTQYF. The CDR3 DNA follows: TGTGCCAGCAGCCCCGGGACAGGGGGCAATACGCAGTATTTT.